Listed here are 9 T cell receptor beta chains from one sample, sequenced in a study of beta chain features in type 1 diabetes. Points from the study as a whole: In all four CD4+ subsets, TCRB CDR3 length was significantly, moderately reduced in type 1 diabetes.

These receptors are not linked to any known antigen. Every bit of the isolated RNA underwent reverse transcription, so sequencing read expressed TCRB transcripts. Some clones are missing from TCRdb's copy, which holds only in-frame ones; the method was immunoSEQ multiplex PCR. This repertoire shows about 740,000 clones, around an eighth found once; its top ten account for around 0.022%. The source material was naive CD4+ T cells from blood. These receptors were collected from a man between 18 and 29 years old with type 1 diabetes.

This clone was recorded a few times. CDR3: CASSPKGAGDGYTF. The DNA for the CDR3 is TGTGCCAGCAGCCCCAAAGGGGCAGGAGATGGCTACACCTTC. The chain recombines TRBV7-9 with TRBJ1-2, with D perhaps matching TRBD1 (5 bases). V lost 5 bases, J lost 6 bases, and 16 bases lay in between. This CDR3 contains 14 residues. CDR1 is SEHNR and CDR2 is FQNEAQ in the germline V gene (reference sequence).

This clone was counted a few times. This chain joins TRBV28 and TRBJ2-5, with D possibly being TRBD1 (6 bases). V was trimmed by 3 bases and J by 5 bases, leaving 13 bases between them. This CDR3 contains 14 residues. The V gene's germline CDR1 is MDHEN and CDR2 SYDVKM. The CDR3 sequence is CASSFLGAMETQYF. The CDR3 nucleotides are TGTGCCAGCAGTTTTCTGGGGGCGATGGAGACCCAGTACTTC.

The CDR3 nucleotides read TGTGCCAGCAGCGGGGACAGGGGGCGCAGAGATACGCAGTATTTT. Amino acids: CASSGDRGRRDTQYF. The V call is TRBV9, the J call TRBJ2-3; 12 positions match TRBD1. Germline V gene data show CDR1 as SGDLS and CDR2 as YYNGEE. With V trimmed by 3 bases and J by 5 bases, 4 bases remained unmatched. The length of the CDR3 is 15 residues.

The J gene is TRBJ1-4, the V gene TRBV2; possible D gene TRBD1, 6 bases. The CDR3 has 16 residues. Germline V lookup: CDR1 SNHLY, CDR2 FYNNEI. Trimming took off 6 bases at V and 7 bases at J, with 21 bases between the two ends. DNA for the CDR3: TGTGCCAGCAGCTATACAACGGGGGGCTCTGGTGAAAAACTGTTTTTT. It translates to CASSYTTGGSGEKLFF. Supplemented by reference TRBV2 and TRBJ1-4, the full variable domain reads EPEVTQTPSHQVTQMGQEVILRCVPISNHLYFYWYRQILGQKVEFLVSFYNNEISEKSEIFDDQFSVERPDGSNFTLKIRSTKLEDSAMYFCASSYTTGGSGEKLFFGSGTQLSVL.

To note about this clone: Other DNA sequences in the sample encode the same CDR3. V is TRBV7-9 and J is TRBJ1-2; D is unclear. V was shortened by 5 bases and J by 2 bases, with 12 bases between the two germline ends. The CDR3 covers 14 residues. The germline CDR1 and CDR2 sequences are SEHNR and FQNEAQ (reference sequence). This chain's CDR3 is CASSLLGANYGYTF. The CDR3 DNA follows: TGTGCCAGCAGCCTCCTGGGAGCGAACTATGGCTACACCTTC.

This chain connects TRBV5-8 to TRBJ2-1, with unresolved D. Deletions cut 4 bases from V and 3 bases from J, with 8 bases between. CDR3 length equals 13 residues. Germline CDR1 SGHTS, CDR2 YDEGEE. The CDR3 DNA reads TGTGCCAGCAGCCAAGACGGCTACAATGAGCAGTTCTTC. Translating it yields CASSQDGYNEQFF. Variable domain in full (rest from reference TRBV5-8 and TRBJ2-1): EAGVTQSPTHLIKTRGQQATLRCSPISGHTSVYWYQQALGLGLQFLLWYDEGEERNRGNFPPRFSGRQFPNYSSELNVNALELEDSALYLCASSQDGYNEQFFGPGTRLTVL.

Written as DNA, the CDR3 is TGCGCCAGCAGCTCTGGGACAGGGAGAGCAGATACGCAGTATTTT. Its translation: CASSSGTGRADTQYF. The chain has TRBV5-1 and TRBJ2-3; 9 positions match TRBD1. The CDR3 sequence is 15 residues long. V trimming: 3 bases; J trimming: 4 bases; junction bases outside the gene matches: 6. Germline loops: CDR1 SGHRS, CDR2 YFSETQ.

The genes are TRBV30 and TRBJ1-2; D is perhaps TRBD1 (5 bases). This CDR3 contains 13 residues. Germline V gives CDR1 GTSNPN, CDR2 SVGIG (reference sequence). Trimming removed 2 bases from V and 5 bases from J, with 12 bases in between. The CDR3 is CAWSQDTTYGYTF. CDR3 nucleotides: TGTGCCTGGAGTCAGGACACAACTTATGGCTACACCTTC.

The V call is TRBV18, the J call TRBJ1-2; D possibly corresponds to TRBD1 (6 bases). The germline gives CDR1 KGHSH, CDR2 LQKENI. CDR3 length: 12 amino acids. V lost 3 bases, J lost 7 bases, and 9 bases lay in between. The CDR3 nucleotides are TGTGCCAGCTCACCTGGGACATTTGGCTACACCTTC. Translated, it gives CASSPGTFGYTF.